This TCR beta chain came from a study of blood T cell repertoires in COVID-19. Study details: From T cells, B-cell-depleted T cells, or PBMCs came the material, which was cDNA or gDNA.

Authors' methods: Nucleated cell counts were estimated from reference gene primer amplification. Repertoires were generated with immunoSEQ multiplex PCR, while TCRdb's copy carries only in-frame clones and drops some. Clonal size and the V and J genes are those of that table, whereas D and trimming came from the DNA. The top ten clones hold about a tenth of a sample with some 160,000 clones, around 81% of them seen once. Germline V lookup: CDR1 KGHSH, CDR2 LQKENI. The V segment lost 3 bases and the J segment 4 bases; nucleotides outside the gene matches: 10. This CDR3 comprises 17 residues. This chain joins TRBV18 and TRBJ1-3, with 9 nucleotides matching TRBD1. Sequencing input: peripheral blood. The TCR originated in a man between 70 and 80 years old with active or convalescent COVID-19. The DNA for the CDR3 is TGTGCCAGCTCACCCGGGACAGGGCGGCAAGTGGGAAACACCATATATTTT. Protein: CASSPGTGRQVGNTIYF.